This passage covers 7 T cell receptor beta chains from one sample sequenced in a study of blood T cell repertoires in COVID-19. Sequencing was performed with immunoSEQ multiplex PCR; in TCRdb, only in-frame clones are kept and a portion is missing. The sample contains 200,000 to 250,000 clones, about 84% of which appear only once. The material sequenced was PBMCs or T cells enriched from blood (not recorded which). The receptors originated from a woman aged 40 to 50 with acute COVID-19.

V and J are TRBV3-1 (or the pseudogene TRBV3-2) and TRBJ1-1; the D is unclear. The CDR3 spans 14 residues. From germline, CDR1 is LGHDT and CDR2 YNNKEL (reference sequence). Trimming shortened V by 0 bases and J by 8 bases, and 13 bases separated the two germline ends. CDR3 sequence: CASSQERQVPEAFF. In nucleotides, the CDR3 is TGTGCCAGCAGCCAAGAACGGCAGGTTCCAGAAGCTTTCTTT.

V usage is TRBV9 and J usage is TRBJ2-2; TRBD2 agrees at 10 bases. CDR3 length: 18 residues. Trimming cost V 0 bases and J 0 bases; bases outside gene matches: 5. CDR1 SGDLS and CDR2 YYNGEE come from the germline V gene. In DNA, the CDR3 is TGTGCCAGCAGCGTAGTGTTAGCGGGAGGAGCGAACACCGGGGAGCTGTTTTTT. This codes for CASSVVLAGGANTGELFF. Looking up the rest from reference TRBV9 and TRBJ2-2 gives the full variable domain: DSGVTQTPKHLITATGQRVTLRCSPRSGDLSVYWYQQSLDQGLQFLIQYYNGEERAKGNILERFSAQQFPDLHSELNLSSLELGDSALYFCASSVVLAGGANTGELFFGEGSRLTVL.

CDR3 in DNA: TGTGCCAGCAGCTTACGGGGGGCGGACACCGGGGAGCTGTTTTTT. It is translated as CASSLRGADTGELFF. V usage is TRBV7-3 and J usage is TRBJ2-2, with D tentatively TRBD2 (7 bases). The V gene lost 2 bases and the J gene lost 3 bases, with 10 bases spanning the gap. This CDR3 is 15 amino acids long. Germline V gene data show CDR1 as SGHTA and CDR2 as FQGTGA.

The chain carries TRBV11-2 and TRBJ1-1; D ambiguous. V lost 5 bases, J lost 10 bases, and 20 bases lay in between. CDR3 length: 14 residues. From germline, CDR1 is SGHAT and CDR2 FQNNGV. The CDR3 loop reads CASSPRTTREGAFF. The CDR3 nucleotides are TGTGCCAGCAGCCCCCGTACGACCCGGGAGGGAGCTTTCTTT.

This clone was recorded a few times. CDR3 loop: CASRLDRVAQPQHF. CDR3 nucleotide sequence: TGTGCCAGCAGATTAGACAGGGTGGCTCAGCCCCAGCATTTT. The chain combines TRBV6-5 with TRBJ1-5, with 7 positions matching TRBD1. Germline CDR1 and CDR2: MNHEY and SVGAGI. This CDR3 is built from 14 residues. Trimming took 6 bases from V and 6 from J; bases not matched to a gene: 8.

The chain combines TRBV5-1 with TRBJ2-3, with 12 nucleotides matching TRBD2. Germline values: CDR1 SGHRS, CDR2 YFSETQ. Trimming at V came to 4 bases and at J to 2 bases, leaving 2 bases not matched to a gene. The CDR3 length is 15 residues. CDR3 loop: CASSLAGGITDTQYF. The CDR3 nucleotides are TGCGCCAGCAGCCTAGCGGGAGGGATCACAGATACGCAGTATTTT.

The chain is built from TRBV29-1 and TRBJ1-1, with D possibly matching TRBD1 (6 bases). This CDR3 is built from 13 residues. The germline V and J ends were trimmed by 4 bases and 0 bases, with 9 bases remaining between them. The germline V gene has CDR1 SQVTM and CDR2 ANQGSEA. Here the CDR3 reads CSVGQEMNTEAFF. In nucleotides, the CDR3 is TGCAGCGTTGGACAGGAGATGAACACTGAAGCTTTCTTT. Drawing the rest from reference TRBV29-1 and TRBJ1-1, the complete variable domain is SAVISQKPSRDICQRGTSLTIQCQVDSQVTMMFWYRQQPGQSLTLIATANQGSEATYESGFVIDKFPISRPNLTFSTLTVSNMSPEDSSIYLCSVGQEMNTEAFFGQGTRLTVV.